The 26 T cell receptor beta chains given below trace back to one sample, sequenced in a study of T-cell memory formation after mild COVID-19. MiXCR, applied by TCRdb to the 5' RACE reads, yields one record per CDR3 protein. Of 300,000 to 400,000 distinct CDR3 sequences listed, roughly 21% are singletons. The sample taken for sequencing was PBMCs or a T cell subset sorted from them (not recorded which). These receptors were taken from an adult woman who had mild COVID-19 (a few samples of this study predate the infection). Cell type and time point are not known.

The chain joins TRBV30 to TRBJ2-1, with TRBD1 identical over 10 bases. The germline gives CDR1 GTSNPN, CDR2 SVGIG (reference sequence). J was trimmed by 12 bases and V by 2 bases; bases with no gene match: 10. This CDR3 contains 14 residues. The CDR3 DNA follows: TGTGCCTGGAGTCCCCCCGGGACAGGGGAGCTGCAGTTCTTC. Its translation: CAWSPPGTGELQFF.

The chain carries TRBV11-1 and TRBJ2-1; weak D call: TRBD1 (5 bases). Between the trimmed V and J ends, which lost 1 base and 0 bases, there was a span of 19 bases. CDR3 length: 19 residues. CDR1 and CDR2 (germline): SGHAT, FQDESV (reference sequence). The CDR3 nucleotides read TGTGCCAGCAGCTTAGATGTGGGGCGTCTAATGAGCTCCTACAATGAGCAGTTCTTC. Amino acid sequence: CASSLDVGRLMSSYNEQFF.

In its sample, this clonotype was seen a few times. The rearrangement uses TRBV7-3 and TRBJ2-1; 7 bases match TRBD2. V gave up 2 bases and J gave up 6 bases; unmatched junction bases: 7. This CDR3 is built from 15 residues. CDR1 and CDR2 from the germline V gene are SGHTA and FQGTGA. The CDR3 reads CASSLGVREGNEQFF. CDR3 nucleotides: TGTGCCAGCAGCTTAGGGGTTAGGGAGGGCAATGAGCAGTTCTTC.

In this sample, this clonotype turned up many times. This chain joins TRBV29-1 and TRBJ1-5; 7 positions agree with TRBD1. Germline CDR1 and CDR2: SQVTM and ANQGSEA. Trimming cost V 7 bases and J 0 bases; bases outside gene matches: 9. The CDR3 consists of 15 residues. CDR3 in DNA: TGCAGCGCGGGGGACAGCATACATAGCAATCAGCCCCAGCATTTT. It is translated as CSAGDSIHSNQPQHF.

This clonotype showed up many times. V is TRBV6-4 and J is TRBJ2-1; 9 nucleotides align to TRBD2. CDR1 MRHNA and CDR2 SNTAGT come from the germline V gene. This CDR3 is 15 amino acids long. V shed 4 bases, J shed 6 bases, and the junction held 7 bases outside the gene matches. CDR3 sequence reads: CASSAHSGSSNEQFF. The CDR3 nucleotides read TGTGCCAGCAGTGCCCATAGCGGGAGTAGCAATGAGCAGTTCTTC.

Remarks on this clonotype: One junction end disagrees with the germline gene, perhaps due to a read error. The chain links TRBV12-3 or TRBV12-4 to TRBJ1-6, with a weak D call TRBD1 (5 bases). This CDR3 is 15 amino acids long. CDR3 nucleotide sequence: TGCCCCCCATACGGGGCGAGCTCCTATAATTCACCCCTCCACTTT. Encoded protein: CPPYGASSYNSPLHF.

With respect to this clonotype: Since the CDR3 does not end with the conserved phenylalanine or tryptophan, this likely comes from a read error. This chain uses TRBV20-1 with TRBJ2-1; D may correspond to TRBD1 or TRBD2 (6 bases each). Deletions cut 0 bases from V and 8 bases from J, with 17 bases between. Germline loops: CDR1 DFQATT, CDR2 SNEGSKA (reference sequence). This CDR3 spans 15 amino acids. The CDR3 DNA reads as TGCAGTGCTAGAGATGGCCAGCGGAGGGGGGATGAGCAGTTCTTA. Translated: CSARDGQRRGDEQFL.

V gene TRBV7-9 combines with J gene TRBJ1-6; D gene ambiguous. Germline assignment: CDR1 SEHNR and CDR2 FQNEAQ (reference sequence). V was clipped by 5 bases and J by 0 bases, with 14 bases between them. This CDR3 is 17 amino acids long. CDR3: CASSQQTGISYNSPLHF. The CDR3 DNA reads TGTGCCAGCAGCCAACAAACGGGGATCTCCTATAATTCACCCCTCCACTTT.

This clonotype was seen a few times. The J gene is TRBJ2-7, the V gene TRBV2, with 11 bases fitting TRBD2. Germline V lookup: CDR1 SNHLY, CDR2 FYNNEI. V was clipped by 6 bases and J by 0 bases; unmatched bases: 10. The CDR3 contains 17 residues. Here the CDR3 DNA reads TGTGCCAGCAGCGGACGACTAGCGGGACCAAGCTCCTACGAGCAGTACTTC. Translating it yields CASSGRLAGPSSYEQYF.

This clonotype was counted only a few times. This sequence joins TRBV9 and TRBJ1-1; the match to TRBD1 covers 8 bases. Germline V gene lookup returns CDR1 SGDLS and CDR2 YYNGEE. The V gene end was trimmed by 7 bases and the J gene end by 1 base; junction bases not matched to a gene: 3. This CDR3 region has 13 residues. This CDR3 reads CASGQGQNTEAFF. Written as DNA, the CDR3 is TGTGCCAGCGGACAGGGACAGAACACTGAAGCTTTCTTT.

DNA for the CDR3: TGTGCCAGCCAAGGTTACGAGGGACTCCAAGAGACCCAGTACTTC. It translates to CASQGYEGLQETQYF. This sequence joins TRBV5-4 and TRBJ2-5; tentatively, D is TRBD2 (6 bases). The germline V and J ends were trimmed by 7 bases and 1 base, with 17 bases remaining between them. CDR3 length: 15 residues. Germline V gene data show CDR1 as SGHNT and CDR2 as YYREEE (reference sequence). Full variable domain (outside the CDR3, taken from reference TRBV5-4 and TRBJ2-5): ETGVTQSPTHLIKTRGQQVTLRCSSQSGHNTVSWYQQALGQGPQFIFQYYREEENGRGNFPPRFSGLQFPNYSSELNVNALELDDSALYLCASQGYEGLQETQYFGPGTRLLVL.

The chain links TRBV4-1 to TRBJ2-3; 9 bases fit TRBD2. The CDR3 totals 20 residues. Germline V gene data show CDR1 as MGHRA and CDR2 as YSYEKL. V lost 4 bases to trimming and J lost 1 base; unmatched junction nucleotides: 18. The CDR3 nucleotides read TGCGCCAGCAGCCTCACTCCATCGGGGGGACTAGCTCGGGGCACAGATACGCAGTATTTT. Translating gives CASSLTPSGGLARGTDTQYF.

This sequence joins TRBV5-1 and TRBJ2-5; the match to TRBD2 covers 8 bases. This CDR3 is 17 amino acids long. Germline V gene lookup returns CDR1 SGHRS and CDR2 YFSETQ. J was trimmed by 3 bases and V by 6 bases; bases with no gene match: 16. CDR3 coding DNA: TGCGCCAGCACCCCCCTCGCGTTAGCGGGACGAGAAGAGACCCAGTACTTC. It codes for CASTPLALAGREETQYF. Complete variable domain (other parts from reference TRBV5-1 and TRBJ2-5): KAGVTQTPRYLIKTRGQQVTLSCSPISGHRSVSWYQQTPGQGLQFLFEYFSETQRNKGNFPGRFSGRQFSNSRSEMNVSTLELGDSALYLCASTPLALAGREETQYFGPGTRLLVL.

This clonotype was seen only a few times. V is TRBV29-1 and J is TRBJ2-1; 9 bases align to TRBD2. CDR1 is SQVTM and CDR2 is ANQGSEA in the germline V gene. Unmatched junction bases numbered 10, after V lost 4 bases and J lost 3 bases. CDR3 length equals 16 residues. Written as DNA, the CDR3 is TGCAGCGTTGGGGTAGCGGGAGACGGCATCTACAATGAGCAGTTCTTC. Translation gives CSVGVAGDGIYNEQFF.

The chain is built from TRBV4-3 and TRBJ2-7, with unresolved D. Germline lookup yields CDR1 LGHNA and CDR2 YSLEER. The CDR3 is made up of 14 amino acids. V lost 0 bases and J lost 3, with 9 bases in between. CDR3 protein: CASSQDRADYEQYF. The CDR3 DNA sequence: TGCGCCAGCAGCCAAGATCGGGCCGACTACGAGCAGTACTTC.

This clonotype appeared a few times. The chain employs TRBV15 and TRBJ1-6, with D perhaps TRBD1 (6 bases). The ends were cut back, 1 base at V and 3 bases at J, with 7 bases in the middle. Germline V gene sequence: CDR1 LNHNV, CDR2 YYDKDF (reference sequence). The CDR3 is made up of 15 amino acids. The CDR3 sequence is CATSRAQGYNSPLHF. The CDR3 DNA sequence: TGTGCCACCAGCAGAGCACAGGGCTATAATTCACCCCTCCACTTT.

There are many counts of this clonotype. At one boundary the junction diverges from the germline segment, which might be a read error. This chain connects TRBV12-3 or TRBV12-4 to TRBJ1-1, with 10 bases fitting TRBD1. CDR3 length: 13 residues. CDR3 loop: CASSWTGGTEAFF. The CDR3 region has the DNA TGCGCCAGCAGCTGGACAGGGGGTACTGAAGCTTTCTTT.

The chain links TRBV6-5 to TRBJ1-1; 9 positions match TRBD1. Unmatched junction bases numbered 5, after V lost 6 bases and J lost 0 bases. Looked up from germline, CDR1 is MNHEY and CDR2 is SVGAGI. CDR3 size: 15 residues. The CDR3 spells CASRDRGQLNTEAFF. CDR3 coding DNA: TGTGCCAGCAGGGACAGGGGACAATTGAACACTGAAGCTTTCTTT.

This clonotype appeared many times. The chain uses TRBV3-1 and TRBJ1-6; D not resolved. The germline V gene encodes CDR1 LGHDT and CDR2 YNNKEL (reference sequence). Trimming shortened V by 4 bases and J by 5 bases, and 9 bases separated the two germline ends. This CDR3 region has 14 residues. The CDR3 nucleotides read TGTGCCAGCAGCCTTCACAGAGATAATTCACCCCTCCACTTT. Translated: CASSLHRDNSPLHF. Supplemented by reference TRBV3-1 and TRBJ1-6, the full variable domain reads DTAVSQTPKYLVTQMGNDKSIKCEQNLGHDTMYWYKQDSKKFLKIMFSYNNKELIINETVPNRFSPKSPDKAHLNLHINSLELGDSAVYFCASSLHRDNSPLHFGNGTRLTVT.

The V and J genes are TRBV6-2 or TRBV6-3 and TRBJ2-5, with D possibly being TRBD1 (5 bases). V lost 8 bases and J 3 bases, leaving 16 bases between the germline ends. CDR3 length equals 14 residues. Per the germline V gene, CDR1 is MNHEY and CDR2 is SVGEGT. CDR3 DNA sequence: TGTGCCAGCGCAGGGATTGGTGGGAAAGAGACCCAGTACTTC. Translation: CASAGIGGKETQYF.

This sequence joins TRBV27 and TRBJ2-5; TRBD2 is a possible D gene (5 bases). The CDR3 covers 17 residues. The germline CDR1 and CDR2 sequences are MNHEY and SMNVEV (reference sequence). V lost 9 bases and J 2 bases, leaving 25 bases between the germline ends. CDR3 bases: TGTGCCAGAAGCCCGCCTCAGGCCCTGCGGGTGCAAGAGACCCAGTACTTC. It encodes CARSPPQALRVQETQYF.

The J gene is TRBJ2-2, the V gene TRBV15, with a weak D call TRBD2 (5 bases). Germline CDR1 is LNHNV and CDR2 is YYDKDF (reference sequence). This CDR3 spans 14 amino acids. V was shortened by 7 bases and J by 0 bases, with 9 bases between the two germline ends. CDR3 DNA sequence: TGTGCCACCATTGAGGGCCCGAACACCGGGGAGCTGTTTTTT. This translates into CATIEGPNTGELFF.

This rearrangement joins TRBV4-1 to TRBJ2-7; D remains ambiguous. CDR3 length: 16 amino acids. Trimming shortened V by 0 bases and J by 0 bases, and 12 bases separated the two germline ends. Germline assignment: CDR1 MGHRA and CDR2 YSYEKL. The CDR3: CASSQDQTLFSYEQYF. In nucleotides, the CDR3 is TGCGCCAGCAGCCAAGACCAGACTCTTTTCTCCTACGAGCAGTACTTC.

The chain links TRBV5-1 to TRBJ2-2, with 10 bases lining up with TRBD2. CDR1 is SGHRS and CDR2 is YFSETQ in the germline V gene. The CDR3 totals 15 residues. J was trimmed by 4 bases and V by 5 bases; bases with no gene match: 5. The chain's CDR3 is CASSLAGVFTGELFF. Written as DNA, the CDR3 is TGCGCCAGCAGTCTAGCGGGAGTTTTCACCGGGGAGCTGTTTTTT.

This clonotype was seen only a few times. The CDR3 sequence is CATSREVLAVDTQYF. The CDR3 DNA reads TGTGCCACCAGCAGAGAAGTTCTAGCGGTAGATACGCAGTATTTT. The chain combines TRBV15 with TRBJ2-3; TRBD2 matches 7 bases. The V and J ends lost 0 bases and 5 bases, in that order; junction bases with no gene match: 5. This CDR3 has 15 amino acids. The germline CDR1 and CDR2 sequences are LNHNV and YYDKDF (reference sequence). Together with reference TRBV15 and TRBJ2-3, the CDR3 gives the full variable domain: DAMVIQNPRYQVTQFGKPVTLSCSQTLNHNVMYWYQQKSSQAPKLLFHYYDKDFNNEADTPDNFQSRRPNTSFCFLDIRSPGLGDTAMYLCATSREVLAVDTQYFGPGTRLTVL.

This clonotype was found a few times. The rearrangement links TRBV29-1 to TRBJ1-1; D remains ambiguous. Germline CDR1 and CDR2: SQVTM and ANQGSEA. Deletions cut 4 bases from V and 5 bases from J, with 14 bases between. CDR3 length equals 13 residues. The CDR3 loop is CSVVVLPVTEAFF. The CDR3 nucleotides are TGCAGCGTTGTAGTTCTCCCAGTTACTGAAGCTTTCTTT.